This TCR beta chain is drawn from a study of regulatory T cells in long-lasting Graves disease. About the research overall: Duration of antithyroid drug therapy among newly diagnosed Graves' patients was under 3 months.

There are a few counts of this clonotype. Its antigen remains unidentified. With iRepertoire HTBI primers and Arm-PCR of CDR3 regions, TCR beta libraries were built. TCRdb fed the multiplex PCR reads into MiXCR, producing one record per CDR3 protein. Of about 540,000 distinct CDR3 sequences listed, approximately 13% are singletons. As for time point: newly diagnosed GD, antithyroid drugs for less than 3 months. With RNA extracted from PBMCs as input, the TCR library was made. Study-wide points: Thyroid tissue went unstudied; only peripheral blood was examined. Persistent Graves' patients showed a TCR diversity that was lower than that of newly diagnosed ones.

The same sample was also studied in work on T cells in Graves' hyperthyroidism and ophthalmopathy. That work contributes: The HTBI set primed first-round TCR CDR3 RT-PCR.

The receptor was isolated from a man aged 30 to 39 with Graves disease. This material consisted of peripheral blood mononuclear cells (PBMCs), taken at new diagnosis, from a patient treated with antithyroid drugs.

The CDR3 reads CASTNKGGRGQAGANVLTF. The CDR3 region has the DNA TGTGCCAGCACCAACAAAGGGGGAAGGGGGCAGGCTGGGGCCAACGTCCTGACTTTC. This sequence joins TRBV11-2 and TRBJ2-6; TRBD1 matches 7 bases. In germline, CDR1 is SGHAT, CDR2 FQNNGV. This CDR3 has 19 residues. J lost 2 bases, V lost 7 bases, and 17 bases had no gene match.